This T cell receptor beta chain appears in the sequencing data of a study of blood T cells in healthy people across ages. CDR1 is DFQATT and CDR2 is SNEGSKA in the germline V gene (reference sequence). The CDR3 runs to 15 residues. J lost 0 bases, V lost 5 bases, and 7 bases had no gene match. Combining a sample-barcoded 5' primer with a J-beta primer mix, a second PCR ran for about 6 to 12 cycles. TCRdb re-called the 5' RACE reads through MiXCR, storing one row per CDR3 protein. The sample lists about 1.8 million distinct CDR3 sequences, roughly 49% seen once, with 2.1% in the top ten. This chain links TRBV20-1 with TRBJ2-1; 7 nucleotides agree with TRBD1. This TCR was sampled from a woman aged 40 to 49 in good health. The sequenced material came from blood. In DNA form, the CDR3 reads TGCAGTGCTCCCTCGGCAGGGGGCTCCTACAATGAGCAGTTCTTC. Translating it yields CSAPSAGGSYNEQFF.